This T cell receptor beta chain came from a study of Graves' ophthalmopathy and Graves' hyperthyroidism. The authors amplified TCR beta CDR3 regions from RNA transcripts. The authors performed first-round RT-PCR with HTBI primers and then a second-round multiplex PCR. Each CDR3 protein gets one entry after TCRdb re-called the multiplex PCR reads with MiXCR. This repertoire shows about 1.1 million distinct CDR3 sequences, roughly 35% found once; its top ten account for around 10%. If patients had other autoimmune diseases, uncontrolled infections, pregnancy or lactation, they were excluded. Sequences were obtained from peripheral blood or thyroid tissue (not recorded which). The receptor's source is an adult man with Graves' hyperthyroidism.

The CDR3 region has the DNA TGTGCCAGCAGTGACGACAGTTGGGGGTCCGGTTCACCCCTCCACTTT. Its translation: CASSDDSWGSGSPLHF. The rearrangement uses TRBV25-1 and TRBJ1-6; D is possibly TRBD1 (5 bases). The germline gives CDR1 MGHDK, CDR2 SYGVNS. CDR3 size: 16 residues. V dropped 3 bases and J dropped 9 bases, with 18 bases sitting between them.